Below are 5 T cell receptor beta chains sequenced from a single sample in a study of glioma-infiltrating T cells. Amplification of TCR alpha and beta CDR3 regions from RNA used iRepertoire nested multiplex PCR. TCRdb analysed the multiplex PCR reads with MiXCR anew, one entry per CDR3 protein. The sample consists of some 100,000 distinct CDR3 sequences, 20% to 30% of them appearing once. The sequencing sample was made of glioma tissue, nonneoplastic brain tissue, or PBMCs (not recorded which). Source of these receptors: a human donor with low-grade glioma or glioblastoma, undergoing nonglioma brain surgery, or in good health (not recorded which).

This clonotype has a count of ten or more. At one of its ends the junction is not consistent with the germline gene, which may arise from a read error. CDR3 residues: CASSYGGRAAHPYNGQFF. The CDR3 coding sequence is TGTGCCAGCAGTTACGGAGGAAGGGCAGCCCACCCTTACAATGGGCAGTTCTTC. This chain links TRBV6-2 or TRBV6-3 with TRBJ2-1; perhaps TRBD2 as D (5 bases). The CDR3 extends over 18 amino acids. Germline V gene data show CDR1 as MNHEY and CDR2 as SVGEGT.

This clonotype was seen many times. The J gene is TRBJ1-2, the V gene TRBV4-3; D is uncertain. The length of the CDR3 is 15 residues. V was cut by 1 base and J by 5 bases, with 14 bases left in between. The V gene's germline CDR1 is LGHNA and CDR2 YSLEER. The CDR3 DNA is TGCGCCAGCAGCCAAGGTGGCTTCGGGGTTTATGGCTACACCTTC. As protein: CASSQGGFGVYGYTF.

This clonotype has at least ten counts. The chain couples TRBV7-2 to TRBJ1-1, with D uncertain. Looked up from germline, CDR1 is SGHTA and CDR2 is FQGNSA. The CDR3 sequence is 14 residues long. Between the trimmed V and J ends, which lost 1 base and 0 bases, there was a span of 6 bases. The CDR3 is CASSLGPLNTEAFF. The CDR3 DNA sequence: TGTGCCAGCAGCTTAGGGCCCCTGAACACTGAAGCTTTCTTT.

This clonotype was counted ten times or more. V gene TRBV5-1 combines with J gene TRBJ1-2, with 9 bases lining up with TRBD1. CDR1 is SGHRS and CDR2 is YFSETQ in the germline V gene. There are 18 residues in the CDR3. J gave up 4 bases and V 3 bases, and 16 bases lay outside the gene matches. CDR3 protein: CASSWNLPTGGESYGYTF. In DNA, the CDR3 is TGCGCCAGCAGCTGGAACCTACCAACAGGGGGCGAGAGCTATGGCTACACCTTC.

This clonotype was recorded once. The gene calls are TRBV18 and TRBJ2-2; tentatively, D is TRBD2 (5 bases). Germline V lookup: CDR1 KGHSH, CDR2 LQKENI. This CDR3 contains 16 residues. The V gene lost 1 base and the J gene lost 0 bases, with 9 bases spanning the gap. The CDR3 here is CASSPRGSANTGELFF. The CDR3 nucleotides read TGTGCCAGCTCACCACGCGGTAGCGCGAACACCGGGGAGCTGTTTTTT.